The rows below give T cell receptor beta chains drawn from one sample of a study of cytomegalovirus exposure and HLA in healthy donors. Data came from immunoSEQ multiplex PCR; TCRdb stores just in-frame clones and leaves some out. The sample holds 210,000 or so clones, around 80% seen once. The sequenced material came from PBMCs. Receptors were obtained from a boy between 5 and 17 years old in good health and CMV-seronegative. CDR3s include the opening cysteine and the closing phenylalanine or tryptophan. A D gene is named only where the DNA matches it firmly. Expanded clones get a size class; other rows say once, few or many, or leave the size out.

>TRBD1|-|13|TRBJ1-1|TRBV5-1
CASSPGTEREAFF
TGCGCCAGCAGCCCTGGGACAGAGCGGGAAGCTTTCTTT
>-|-|17|TRBJ1-3|TRBV2
CASSESAGVSSGNTIYF
TGTGCCAGCAGTGAGTCTGCAGGGGTTAGCTCTGGAAACACCATATATTTT
>TRBD1|-|15|TRBJ1-1|TRBV2
CASSAQGARNTEAFF
TGTGCCAGCAGTGCTCAGGGGGCGAGGAACACTGAAGCTTTCTTT
>-|-|12|TRBJ2-5|TRBV7-9
CASSLQWGEQYF
TGTGCCAGCAGCTTACAGTGGGGGGAGCAGTACTTC
>-|-|16|TRBJ1-5|TRBV4-1
CASSPRTGFGNQPQHF
TGCGCCAGCAGCCCCCGAACCGGTTTCGGCAATCAGCCCCAGCATTTT
>TRBD1|-|16|TRBJ1-1|TRBV5-4
CASSWDRGPPNTEAFF
TGTGCCAGCAGTTGGGACAGGGGGCCCCCGAACACTGAAGCTTTCTTT
>TRBD1|-|15|TRBJ1-2|TRBV6-1
CASSEALGQGCGYTF
TGTGCCAGCAGTGAAGCGCTAGGACAGGGTTGTGGCTACACCTTC
>TRBD2|-|14|TRBJ2-5|TRBV19
CASSISRLAETQYF
TGTGCCAGTAGTATTTCCCGACTAGCGGAGACCCAGTACTTC
>TRBD2|-|17|TRBJ2-7|TRBV5-1
CASSPTGTSGSHSRQYF
TGCGCCAGCAGCCCCACCGGGACTAGCGGGAGTCACTCGAGGCAGTACTTC
>-|-|13|TRBJ2-7|TRBV6-6
CASNDRSAYEQYF
TGTGCCAGCAATGACCGGAGTGCCTACGAGCAGTACTTC
>-|-|13|TRBJ2-5|TRBV5-1
CASSLLGGETQYF
TGCGCCAGCAGCTTGTTAGGGGGAGAGACCCAGTACTTC
>-|-|13|TRBJ2-5|TRBV5-5
CASSLSVQETQYF
TGTGCCAGCAGCTTGTCGGTTCAAGAGACCCAGTACTTC
>TRBD2|-|16|TRBJ2-1|TRBV7-8
CASSLVQTSGYNEQFF
TGTGCCAGCAGCTTAGTCCAGACTAGCGGCTACAATGAGCAGTTCTTC
>TRBD1|-|14|TRBJ2-2|TRBV9
CASSWTGNTGELFF
TGTGCCAGCAGCTGGACAGGGAACACCGGGGAGCTGTTTTTT
>-|-|14|TRBJ2-7|TRBV27
CASSLRRGTYEQYF
TGTGCCAGCAGTTTAAGGCGGGGTACCTACGAGCAGTACTTC
>-|-|14|TRBJ2-5|TRBV10-1
CASSEAGKAQTQYF
TGCGCCAGCAGTGAGGCGGGGAAGGCTCAGACCCAGTACTTC
>TRBD1|-|13|TRBJ1-2|TRBV5-4
CASRLQGAIGYTF
TGTGCCAGCAGACTTCAGGGGGCAATTGGCTACACCTTC
>-|few|14|TRBJ1-1|TRBV7-9
CASNVGGSDTEAFF
TGTGCCAGTAACGTGGGGGGATCGGACACTGAAGCTTTCTTT
>TRBD1|-|17|TRBJ2-7|TRBV19
CASSTDHETGIHYEQYF
TGTGCCAGTAGTACCGACCACGAGACAGGGATTCACTACGAGCAGTACTTC
>-|-|13|TRBJ1-2|TRBV30
CAWSVLGEDGYTF
TGTGCCTGGAGTGTACTGGGGGAGGATGGCTACACCTTC
>-|-|15|TRBJ2-1|TRBV19
CASSIRGRGNNEQFF
TGTGCCAGTAGTATCCGTGGGCGGGGCAACAATGAGCAGTTCTTC
>-|-|11|TRBJ2-3|TRBV20-1
CSARAADTQYF
TGCAGTGCTAGAGCGGCAGATACGCAGTATTTT
>-|-|14|TRBJ1-5|TRBV30
CAWDSSSGNQPQHF
TGTGCCTGGGATAGTTCGTCGGGCAATCAGCCCCAGCATTTT
>-|-|12|TRBJ1-1|TRBV13
CASSFLSTEAFF
TGTGCCAGCAGCTTCCTCAGCACTGAAGCTTTCTTT
>-|once|16|TRBJ2-7|TRBV15
CATRERFRDLRNEQYF
TGTGCCACCAGAGAAAGGTTTCGTGATTTGAGGAACGAGCAGTACTTC
>TRBD1|-|16|TRBJ1-2|TRBV19
CASSSGQGDSMHGYTF
TGTGCCAGTAGCTCGGGACAGGGGGATTCAATGCACGGCTACACCTTC
>-|-|14|TRBJ1-3|TRBV5-1
CASSEGNSGNTIYF
TGCGCCAGCAGCGAGGGAAACTCTGGAAACACCATATATTTT
>-|-|16|TRBJ1-4|TRBV19
CASSIDRKGANEKLFF
TGTGCCAGTAGTATTGACAGGAAAGGGGCTAATGAAAAACTGTTTTTT
>TRBD1|-|16|TRBJ1-1|TRBV7-8
CAILRTGGIGNTEAFF
TGTGCCATTCTTAGGACAGGGGGGATTGGGAACACTGAAGCTTTCTTT
>-|-|14|TRBJ2-3|TRBV7-9
CASGGQGSTDTQYF
TGTGCCAGCGGGGGCCAGGGGAGCACAGATACGCAGTATTTT
>-|once|16|TRBJ1-2|TRBV6-1
CASSESRLAGNYGYTF
TGTGCCAGCAGTGAATCAAGGTTAGCGGGGAACTATGGCTACACCTTC
>TRBD1|-|16|TRBJ2-5|TRBV5-1
CASSLGPGTGRETQYF
TGCGCCAGCAGCTTGGGGCCCGGGACAGGTCGAGAGACCCAGTACTTC
>-|-|14|TRBJ1-2|TRBV11-3
CASSPLGGGRGYTF
TGTGCCAGCAGCCCACTTGGGGGGGGCAGAGGCTACACCTTC
>-|-|15|TRBJ1-1|TRBV14
CASSPRTVLNTEAFF
TGTGCCAGCAGCCCCCGGACAGTGTTGAACACTGAAGCTTTCTTT
>TRBD2|-|14|TRBJ2-7|TRBV10-2
CASSEIAGGGEQYF
TGCGCCAGCAGTGAAATAGCGGGAGGGGGGGAGCAGTACTTC
>TRBD1|-|17|TRBJ2-7|TRBV14
CASSQTHSGTGTYEQYF
TGTGCCAGCAGCCAAACACACTCCGGGACAGGGACCTACGAGCAGTACTTC
>-|-|16|TRBJ2-1|TRBV27
CASSLDRGFGYNEQFF
TGTGCCAGCAGCCTCGATCGGGGGTTTGGCTACAATGAGCAGTTCTTC
>-|-|15|TRBJ2-2|TRBV4-2
CASSQVFGSTGELFF
TGTGCCAGCAGCCAAGTCTTCGGGTCCACCGGGGAGCTGTTTTTT
>-|-|14|TRBJ2-1|TRBV27
CASSRDNSYNEQFF
TGTGCCAGCAGTCGGGACAACTCCTACAATGAGCAGTTCTTC
>-|-|13|TRBJ2-3|TRBV9
CASSAGLSDTQYF
TGTGCCAGCAGCGCCGGACTATCAGATACGCAGTATTTT
>-|once|19|TRBJ2-1|TRBV11-3
CASSLEIWGEVVSYNEQFF
TGTGCCAGCAGCTTAGAGATTTGGGGGGAGGTAGTCTCCTACAATGAGCAGTTCTTC
>TRBD1|-|13|TRBJ2-2|TRBV7-3
CASSLQGTGELFF
TGTGCCAGCAGCCTACAGGGGACCGGGGAGCTGTTTTTT
>-|few|13|TRBJ2-1|TRBV6-6
CASSNRRGDEQFF
TGTGCCAGCAGCAACAGGCGTGGGGATGAGCAGTTCTTC
>-|-|13|TRBJ1-1|TRBV6-5
CASSYIRNTEAFF
TGTGCCAGCAGTTATATCCGGAACACTGAAGCTTTCTTT
>TRBD1|once|18|TRBJ2-1|TRBV7-8
CASSEPRTGGSFNNEQFF
TGTGCCAGCAGCGAACCAAGGACAGGGGGTTCATTTAACAATGAGCAGTTCTTC
>-|-|15|TRBJ1-2|TRBV6-6
CASSYSLRGPYGYTF
TGTGCCAGCAGTTACTCGCTTAGGGGTCCTTATGGCTACACCTTC
>-|-|16|TRBJ2-7|TRBV5-4
CASSLFSGPLSYEQYF
TGTGCCAGCAGCTTATTCAGCGGGCCCCTCTCCTACGAGCAGTACTTC
>-|-|11|TRBJ1-3|TRBV10-3
CAIRTANTIYF
TGTGCCATCAGGACAGCCAACACCATATATTTT
>-|-|14|TRBJ1-4|TRBV29-1
CSVGRTGTNEKLFF
TGCAGCGTTGGAAGAACAGGGACTAATGAAAAACTGTTTTTT
>-|-|12|TRBJ2-7|TRBV29-1
CSVSRGTYEQYF
TGCAGCGTTTCCCGGGGAACCTACGAGCAGTACTTC
>-|-|15|TRBJ2-7|TRBV5-6
CASSLAWTVSYEQYF
TGTGCCAGCAGCTTGGCCTGGACAGTTTCCTACGAGCAGTACTTC